This TCR beta chain was obtained from a study of T cells in Graves' hyperthyroidism and ophthalmopathy. General study findings and limits: The model anticipated ophthalmopathy a median about 7.1 months pre-onset. In blood, most of the thyroid clonotypes expanded above 0.001 were also present.

Absent ophthalmopathy progression within 18 months defined stable Graves' hyperthyroidism. The CDR3 spans 13 residues. Germline CDR1 is MNHEY and CDR2 is SVGAGI. V was clipped by 5 bases and J by 0 bases, with 7 bases between them. Researchers took RNA transcripts and amplified the TCR beta CDR3 regions from them. HTBI primers were the set used in a first-round RT-PCR of the TCR CDR3. TCRdb reprocessed the multiplex PCR reads with MiXCR, giving one entry per CDR3 protein. The sample yields almost 600,000 distinct CDR3 sequences, around 42% seen once. This clonotype occurred many times. No antigen is known for it.

The sequence was obtained from a woman aged 18-29 years with Graves' hyperthyroidism. Sequencing was carried out using peripheral blood or thyroid tissue (not recorded which). The gene calls are TRBV6-5 and TRBJ1-2; D gene unclear. The CDR3 region has the DNA TGTGCCAGCAGTCCGACTGCTAACTATGGCTACACCTTC. Translated, it gives CASSPTANYGYTF.